Sequencing of this T cell receptor beta chain was carried out in a study of spatial heterogeneity in lung cancer. Study summary: Mean representation of each unique TCR and UMI combination in the raw reads exceeded 9.5 occurrences. General observations from the study: Of the expanded TCRs, ubiquitous and regional counts tracked the counts of ubiquitous and regional nonsynonymous mutations, respectively. Mutation tallies in tumors tracked expanded intratumoral alpha and beta TCR counts.

Time point: sample taken at primary tumor resection. No cell sorting; template was whole RNA from tumor, lung tissue or PBMC. TCR cDNA molecules each carried a unique molecular identifier. One entry per CDR3 protein, called by TCRdb with MiXCR from the 5' RACE reads. Here the sample spans fewer than 20,000 distinct CDR3 sequences, 7% to 8% being singletons. After removal of 4 bases from V and 0 bases from J, the junction contained 4 bases not matched to a gene. CDR3 length equals 17 residues. CDR1 and CDR2 (germline): KGHSH, LQKENI. This clonotype came up many times. Its specificity is unknown. This specimen consisted of lung tumor tissue, obtained at surgery. The V call is TRBV18, the J call TRBJ1-3, with TRBD1 matching 12 bases. The TCR comes from a female donor with early-stage non-small cell lung cancer. The CDR3 coding sequence is TGTGCCAGCTCACAGGGACAGGGGGCCTCCTCTGGAAACACCATATATTTT. Amino acids: CASSQGQGASSGNTIYF.